Shown below are 14 T cell receptor beta chains from a single sample sequenced in a study of CD8+CD57+ T cells in acquired aplastic anemia. CDR3 and TCR beta VDJ profiling relied on genomic DNA as the template. TCRdb re-called the reads through MiXCR, storing one row per CDR3 protein. The repertoire holds 150,000 to 200,000 distinct CDR3 sequences, with 48% as singletons. Only patients with CD8+CD57+ cell expansion on flow cytometry were chosen for sequencing. Sequenced sample: sorted CD4+, CD8+, or CD8+CD57+ T cells (not recorded which) from PBMCs. These receptors were taken from a human donor with aplastic anemia.

This clonotype was seen a handful of times. This chain uses TRBV2 with TRBJ2-1, with 7 bases lining up with TRBD1. From germline, CDR1 is SNHLY and CDR2 FYNNEI. The trim removed 7 bases at V and 9 bases at J, leaving 12 bases unmatched. This CDR3 has 14 amino acids. The CDR3 protein is CASTTLDRVVEQFF. The CDR3 DNA sequence: TGTGCCAGCACCACACTCGACAGGGTGGTTGAGCAGTTCTTC.

The table lists this clonotype with many counts. This sequence joins TRBV6-5 and TRBJ2-7; unclear D gene. In germline, CDR1 is MNHEY, CDR2 SVGAGI. The CDR3 consists of 14 residues. V lost 0 bases and J lost 0, with 6 bases in between. CDR3 sequence: CASSYSIPSYEQYF. The CDR3 nucleotides read TGTGCCAGCAGTTACTCGATTCCCTCCTACGAGCAGTACTTC.

This clonotype showed up just once. This chain joins TRBV20-1 and TRBJ2-7; D call uncertain. This CDR3 is 14 amino acids long. Trimming cost V 1 base and J 6 bases, with 16 bases left between them. Looked up from germline, CDR1 is DFQATT and CDR2 is SNEGSKA (reference sequence). This CDR3 reads CSARVRQRWGEQYF. DNA for the CDR3: TGCAGTGCTAGAGTAAGACAACGATGGGGCGAGCAGTACTTC.

This clonotype appeared many times. The chain recombines TRBV7-2 with TRBJ2-1; D is unclear. CDR1 and CDR2 from the germline V gene are SGHTA and FQGNSA. This CDR3 spans 14 amino acids. The V and J ends lost 1 base and 0 bases respectively, with 4 bases between them. The DNA for the CDR3 is TGTGCCAGCAGCTTAGGCAGCTCCTACAATGAGCAGTTCTTC. Translating it yields CASSLGSSYNEQFF.

The sample holds a few counts of this clonotype. The CDR3 region is CASSVASPYNEQFF. The CDR3 DNA reads TGCGCCAGCAGTGTAGCGTCCCCCTACAATGAGCAGTTCTTC. The J gene is TRBJ2-1, the V gene TRBV10-2; D may be TRBD2 (5 bases). The CDR3 spans 14 residues. Germline values: CDR1 WSHSY, CDR2 SAAADI. The V end was cut by 4 bases, the J end by 2 bases, with 9 bases between.

The count of this clonotype is one. V and J are TRBV19 and TRBJ2-5; 9 bases are shared with TRBD1. Germline V gene sequence: CDR1 LNHDA, CDR2 SQIVND (reference sequence). The CDR3 sequence is 15 residues long. Trimming removed 5 bases from V and 2 bases from J; junction bases left unmatched: 6. The CDR3 here is CASSSGTGTQETQYF. For the CDR3, the DNA is TGTGCCAGTAGTTCGGGGACAGGGACACAAGAGACCCAGTACTTC.

The chain recombines TRBV15 with TRBJ2-2; D is unclear. CDR1 is LNHNV, CDR2 YYDKDF, per germline (reference sequence). V was trimmed by 0 bases and J by 6 bases, leaving 8 bases between them. CDR3 length equals 14 residues. The CDR3 reads CATSRDRPAGELFF. The CDR3 nucleotides are TGTGCCACCAGCAGAGACAGACCTGCCGGGGAGCTGTTTTTT. Variable domain in full (rest from reference TRBV15 and TRBJ2-2): DAMVIQNPRYQVTQFGKPVTLSCSQTLNHNVMYWYQQKSSQAPKLLFHYYDKDFNNEADTPDNFQSRRPNTSFCFLDIRSPGLGDTAMYLCATSRDRPAGELFFGEGSRLTVL.

This clonotype was seen repeatedly, ten times or more. The rearrangement links TRBV5-5 to TRBJ2-7, with a weak D call TRBD1 (6 bases). Germline CDR1 reads SGHKS; CDR2 reads YYEKEE (reference sequence). The V and J ends lost 3 bases and 7 bases respectively, with 17 bases between them. CDR3 length equals 14 residues. This chain's CDR3 is CASSSPLQGREQYF. The CDR3 DNA reads TGTGCCAGCAGCTCCCCCCTGCAGGGGCGGGAGCAGTACTTC.

The chain has TRBV30 and TRBJ1-2; D possibly corresponds to TRBD1 (6 bases). The germline V gene encodes CDR1 GTSNPN and CDR2 SVGIG (reference sequence). The CDR3 length is 13 residues. V was cut by 4 bases and J by 8 bases, with 17 bases left in between. CDR3 DNA: TGTGCCTGGACCTATAACAGGGCGGGAGGCTACACCTTC. As protein: CAWTYNRAGGYTF.

The rearrangement joins TRBV12-3 or TRBV12-4 to TRBJ1-2; D is ambiguous. There are 13 residues in the CDR3. V lost 5 bases, J lost 0 bases, and 7 bases lay in between. CDR3 bases: TGTGCCAGCAGTCAGGTTGCTAACTATGGCTACACCTTC. Amino acid sequence: CASSQVANYGYTF.

This chain joins TRBV7-6 and TRBJ1-1; D is unclear. CDR1 is SGHVS, CDR2 FNYEAQ, per germline. The V and J ends lost 5 bases and 5 bases respectively, with 3 bases between them. CDR3 size: 10 residues. The CDR3 protein is CASSPTEAFF. For the CDR3, the DNA is TGTGCCAGCAGCCCTACTGAAGCTTTCTTT.

The V call is TRBV11-1, the J call TRBJ2-3, with a weak D call TRBD2 (7 bases). The CDR3 runs to 16 residues. Germline V gives CDR1 SGHAT, CDR2 FQDESV (reference sequence). Trimming left V 2 bases short and J 1 base short, with 13 bases between. The CDR3 reads CASSLPGGGGTDTQYF. The CDR3 bases are TGTGCCAGCAGCTTACCAGGAGGGGGGGGCACAGATACGCAGTATTTT.

This chain connects TRBV20-1 to TRBJ2-7; 7 positions agree with TRBD1. CDR3 size: 14 residues. The V gene end was trimmed by 6 bases and the J gene end by 3 bases; junction bases not matched to a gene: 11. Germline values: CDR1 DFQATT, CDR2 SNEGSKA (reference sequence). The CDR3 DNA reads TGCAGTGCCCCGAACCGGGACAGACTCTACGAGCAGTACTTC. Translated, it gives CSAPNRDRLYEQYF.

V usage is TRBV19 and J usage is TRBJ2-1; 7 bases agree with TRBD1. Trimming removed 10 bases from V and 5 bases from J; junction bases left unmatched: 8. This CDR3 is built from 13 residues. Germline CDR1 LNHDA, CDR2 SQIVND (reference sequence). The chain's CDR3 is CATLNRGDNEQFF. The CDR3 coding sequence is TGTGCCACTCTGAACAGGGGCGACAATGAGCAGTTCTTC.